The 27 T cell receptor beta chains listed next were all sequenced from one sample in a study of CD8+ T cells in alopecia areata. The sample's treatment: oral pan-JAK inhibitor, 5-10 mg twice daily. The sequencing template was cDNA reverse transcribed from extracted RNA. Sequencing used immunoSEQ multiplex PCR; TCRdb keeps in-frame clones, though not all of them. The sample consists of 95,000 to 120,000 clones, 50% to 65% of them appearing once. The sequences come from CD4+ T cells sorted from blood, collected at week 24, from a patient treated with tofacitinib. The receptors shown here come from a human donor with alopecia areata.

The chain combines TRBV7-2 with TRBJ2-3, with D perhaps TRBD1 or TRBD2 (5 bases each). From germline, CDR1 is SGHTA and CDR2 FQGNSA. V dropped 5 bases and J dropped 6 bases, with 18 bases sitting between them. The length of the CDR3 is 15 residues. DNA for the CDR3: TGTGCCAGCAGCCCCGGGACCAACTTACAGGATACGCAGTATTTT. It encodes CASSPGTNLQDTQYF.

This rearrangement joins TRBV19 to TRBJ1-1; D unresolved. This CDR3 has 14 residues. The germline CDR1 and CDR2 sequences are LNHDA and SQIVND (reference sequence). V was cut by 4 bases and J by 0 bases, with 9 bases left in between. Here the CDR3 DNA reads TGTGCCAGTAGTAAGTCTCGATTGAACACTGAAGCTTTCTTT. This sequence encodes CASSKSRLNTEAFF.

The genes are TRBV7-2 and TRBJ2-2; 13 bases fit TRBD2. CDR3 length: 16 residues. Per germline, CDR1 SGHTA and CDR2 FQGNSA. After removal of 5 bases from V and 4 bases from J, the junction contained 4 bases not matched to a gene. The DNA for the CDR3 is TGTGCCAGCAGCCGGACTAGCGGGGGATTCACCGGGGAGCTGTTTTTT. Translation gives CASSRTSGGFTGELFF.

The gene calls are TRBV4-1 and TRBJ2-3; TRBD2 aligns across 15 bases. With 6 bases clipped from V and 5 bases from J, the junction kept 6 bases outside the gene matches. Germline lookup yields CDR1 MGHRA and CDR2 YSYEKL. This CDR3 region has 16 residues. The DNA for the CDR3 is TGCGCCAGCAGAAGGACTAGCGGGGGGGCAGGAGATACGCAGTATTTT. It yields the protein CASRRTSGGAGDTQYF.

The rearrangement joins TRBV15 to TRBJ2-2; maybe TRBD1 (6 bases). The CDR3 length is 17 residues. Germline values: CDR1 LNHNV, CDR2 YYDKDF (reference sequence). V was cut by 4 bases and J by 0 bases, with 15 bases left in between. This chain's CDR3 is CATSKGMGTTNTGELFF. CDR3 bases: TGTGCCACCAGCAAAGGGATGGGGACAACGAACACCGGGGAGCTGTTTTTT. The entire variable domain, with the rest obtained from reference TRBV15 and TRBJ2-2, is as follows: DAMVIQNPRYQVTQFGKPVTLSCSQTLNHNVMYWYQQKSSQAPKLLFHYYDKDFNNEADTPDNFQSRRPNTSFCFLDIRSPGLGDTAMYLCATSKGMGTTNTGELFFGEGSRLTVL.

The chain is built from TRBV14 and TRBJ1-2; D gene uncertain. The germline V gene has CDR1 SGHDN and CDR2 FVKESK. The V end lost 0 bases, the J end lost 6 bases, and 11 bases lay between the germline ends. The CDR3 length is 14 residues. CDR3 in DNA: TGTGCCAGCAGCCAAGATATCTCGGGGAATGGCTACACCTTC. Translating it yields CASSQDISGNGYTF.

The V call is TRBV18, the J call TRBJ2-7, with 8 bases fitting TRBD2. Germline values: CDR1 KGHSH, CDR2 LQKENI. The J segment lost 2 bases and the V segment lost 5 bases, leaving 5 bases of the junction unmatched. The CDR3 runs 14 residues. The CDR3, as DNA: TGTGCCAGCTCAGAGGGGACTAGGACCTACGAGCAGTACTTC. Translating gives CASSEGTRTYEQYF.

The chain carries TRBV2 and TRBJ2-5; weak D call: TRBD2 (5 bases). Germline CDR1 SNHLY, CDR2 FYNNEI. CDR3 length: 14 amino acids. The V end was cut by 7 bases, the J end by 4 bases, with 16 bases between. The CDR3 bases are TGTGCCAGCACCGCCTGGTCCGGAGGAGAGACCCAGTACTTC. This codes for CASTAWSGGETQYF.

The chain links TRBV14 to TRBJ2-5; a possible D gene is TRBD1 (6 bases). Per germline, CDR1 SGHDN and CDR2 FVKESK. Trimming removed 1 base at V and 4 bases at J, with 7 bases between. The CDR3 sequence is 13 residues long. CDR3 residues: CASSQAGVETQYF. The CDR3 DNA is TGTGCCAGCAGCCAAGCAGGGGTAGAGACCCAGTACTTC.

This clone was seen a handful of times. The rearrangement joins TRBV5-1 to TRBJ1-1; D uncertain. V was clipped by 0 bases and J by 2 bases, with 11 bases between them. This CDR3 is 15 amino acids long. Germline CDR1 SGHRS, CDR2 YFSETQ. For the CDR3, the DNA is TGCGCCAGCAGCTTGGAAGCCGGGTTCAACACTGAAGCTTTCTTT. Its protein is CASSLEAGFNTEAFF.

Here the CDR3 DNA reads TGTGCCATCAGCGGACAGGGAGGGAACACTGAAGCTTTCTTT. Protein: CAISGQGGNTEAFF. This chain uses TRBV10-3 with TRBJ1-1; 8 positions agree with TRBD1. The germline CDR1 and CDR2 sequences are ENHRY and SYGVKD. The CDR3 consists of 14 residues. V was pared by 6 bases and J by 1 base, with 4 bases of the junction left unmatched.

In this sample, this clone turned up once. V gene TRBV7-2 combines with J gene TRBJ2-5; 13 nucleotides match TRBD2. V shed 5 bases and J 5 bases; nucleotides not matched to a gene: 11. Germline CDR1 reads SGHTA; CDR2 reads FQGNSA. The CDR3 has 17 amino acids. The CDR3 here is CASSPRRLAGGGETQYF. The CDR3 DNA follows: TGTGCCAGCAGCCCCCGAAGACTAGCGGGGGGCGGGGAGACCCAGTACTTC.

This CDR3 is CASSPQGVSYEQYF. In nucleotides, the CDR3 is TGCGCCAGCAGCCCACAGGGTGTCTCTTACGAGCAGTACTTC. The chain joins TRBV10-1 to TRBJ2-7; D is perhaps TRBD1 (6 bases). Germline loops: CDR1 WNHNN, CDR2 SYGVQD (reference sequence). V was clipped by 6 bases and J by 4 bases, with 16 bases between them. This CDR3 is built from 14 residues.

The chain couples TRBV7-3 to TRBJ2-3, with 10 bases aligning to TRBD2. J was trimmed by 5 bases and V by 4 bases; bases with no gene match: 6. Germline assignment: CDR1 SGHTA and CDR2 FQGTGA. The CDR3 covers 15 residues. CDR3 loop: CASSSGAGGQDTQYF. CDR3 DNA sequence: TGTGCCAGCAGCTCTGGAGCGGGGGGGCAAGATACGCAGTATTTT.

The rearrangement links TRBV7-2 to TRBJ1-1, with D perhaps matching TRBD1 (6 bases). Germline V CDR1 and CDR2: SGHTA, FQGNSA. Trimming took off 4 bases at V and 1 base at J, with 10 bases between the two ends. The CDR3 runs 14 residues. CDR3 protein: CASSSQGSNTEAFF. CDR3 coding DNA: TGTGCCAGCAGCTCACAGGGATCGAACACTGAAGCTTTCTTT.

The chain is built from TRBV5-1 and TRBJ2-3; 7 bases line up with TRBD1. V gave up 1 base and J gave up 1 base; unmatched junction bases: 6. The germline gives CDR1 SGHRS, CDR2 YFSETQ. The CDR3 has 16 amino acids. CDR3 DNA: TGCGCCAGCAGCTTGATAACAGGGGCGGGCACAGATACGCAGTATTTT. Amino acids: CASSLITGAGTDTQYF.

CDR3 sequence reads: CASSLRQPNYGYTF. Here the CDR3 DNA reads TGTGCCAGCAGCTTAAGGCAGCCTAACTATGGCTACACCTTC. V and J are TRBV7-2 and TRBJ1-2; D is unresolved. Germline loops: CDR1 SGHTA, CDR2 FQGNSA. There are 14 residues in the CDR3. Trimming stripped 2 bases from V and 0 bases from J, with 7 bases between.

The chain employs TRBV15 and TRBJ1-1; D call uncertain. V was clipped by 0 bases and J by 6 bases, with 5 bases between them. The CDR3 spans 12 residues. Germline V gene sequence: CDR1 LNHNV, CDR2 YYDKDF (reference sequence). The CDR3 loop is CATSRDTAEAFF. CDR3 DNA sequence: TGTGCCACCAGCAGAGATACCGCTGAAGCTTTCTTT.

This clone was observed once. The CDR3: CAIGGSGANVLTF. As DNA, the CDR3 is TGTGCCATCGGGGGCTCTGGGGCCAACGTCCTGACTTTC. The chain employs TRBV10-3 and TRBJ2-6; either TRBD1 or TRBD2 may supply D (5 bases each). Per germline, CDR1 ENHRY and CDR2 SYGVKD. There are 13 residues in the CDR3. Trimming took 8 bases from V and 0 from J, leaving 5 bases between them.

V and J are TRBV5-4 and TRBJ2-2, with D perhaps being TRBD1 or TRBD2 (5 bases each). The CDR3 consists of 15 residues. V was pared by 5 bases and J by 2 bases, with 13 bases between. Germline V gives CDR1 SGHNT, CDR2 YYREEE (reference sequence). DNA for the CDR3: TGTGCCAGCAGGCCGGGACCAGGAAACACCGGGGAGCTGTTTTTT. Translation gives CASRPGPGNTGELFF.

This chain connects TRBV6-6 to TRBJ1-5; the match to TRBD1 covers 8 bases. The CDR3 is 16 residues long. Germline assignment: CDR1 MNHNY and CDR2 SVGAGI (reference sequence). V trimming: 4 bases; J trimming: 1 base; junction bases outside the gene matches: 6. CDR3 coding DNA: TGTGCCAGCAGTTCCACGACAGGGGTGAGCAATCAGCCCCAGCATTTT. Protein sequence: CASSSTTGVSNQPQHF.

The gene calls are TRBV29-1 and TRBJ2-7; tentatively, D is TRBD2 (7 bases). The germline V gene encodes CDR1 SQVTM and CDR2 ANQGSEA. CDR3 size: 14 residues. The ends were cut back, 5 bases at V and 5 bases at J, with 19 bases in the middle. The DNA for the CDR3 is TGCAGCGTTAAGGGGGGGCAGGGAATCAACGAGCAGTACTTC. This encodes CSVKGGQGINEQYF.

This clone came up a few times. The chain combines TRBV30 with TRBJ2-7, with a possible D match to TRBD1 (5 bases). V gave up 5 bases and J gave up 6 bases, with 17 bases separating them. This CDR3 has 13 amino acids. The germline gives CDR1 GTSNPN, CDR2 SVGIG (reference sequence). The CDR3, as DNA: TGTGCCTGGGGACGGACGTTCCAGGGCGAGCAGTACTTC. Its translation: CAWGRTFQGEQYF. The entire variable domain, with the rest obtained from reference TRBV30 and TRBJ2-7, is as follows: SQTIHQWPATLVQPVGSPLSLECTVEGTSNPNLYWYRQAAGRGLQLLFYSVGIGQISSEVPQNLSASRPQDRQFILSSKKLLLSDSGFYLCAWGRTFQGEQYFGPGTRLTVT.

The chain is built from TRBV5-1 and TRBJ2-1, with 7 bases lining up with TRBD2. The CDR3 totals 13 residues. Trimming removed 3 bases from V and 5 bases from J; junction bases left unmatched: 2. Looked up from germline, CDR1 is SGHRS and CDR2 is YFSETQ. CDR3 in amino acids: CASSWGGNNEQFF. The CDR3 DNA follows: TGCGCCAGCAGCTGGGGGGGAAACAATGAGCAGTTCTTC.

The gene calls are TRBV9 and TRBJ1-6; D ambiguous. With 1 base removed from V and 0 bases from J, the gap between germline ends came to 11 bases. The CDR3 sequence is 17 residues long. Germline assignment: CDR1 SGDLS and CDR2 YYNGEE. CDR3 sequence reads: CASSVTEQSSYNSPLHF. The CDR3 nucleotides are TGTGCCAGCAGCGTAACAGAACAGAGCTCCTATAATTCACCCCTCCACTTT.

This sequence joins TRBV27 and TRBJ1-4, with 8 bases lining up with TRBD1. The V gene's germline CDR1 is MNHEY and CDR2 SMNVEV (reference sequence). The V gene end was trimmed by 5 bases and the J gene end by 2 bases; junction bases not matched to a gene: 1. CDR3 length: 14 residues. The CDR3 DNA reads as TGTGCCAGCAGTCACAGGGGGACTAATGAAAAACTGTTTTTT. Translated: CASSHRGTNEKLFF.

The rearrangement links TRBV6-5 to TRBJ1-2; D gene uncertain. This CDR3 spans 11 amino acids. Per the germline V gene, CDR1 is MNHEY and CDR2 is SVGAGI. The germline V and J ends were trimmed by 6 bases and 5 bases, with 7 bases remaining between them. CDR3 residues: CASSSLYGYTF. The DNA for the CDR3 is TGTGCCAGCAGCTCCTTATATGGCTACACCTTC.